This TCR beta chain appears in the sequencing data of a study of control samples from healthy donors and cancer patients. Assay: immunoSEQ multiplex PCR; the TCRdb copy retains only in-frame clones and omits some. Found here are fewer than 90,000 clones, 70% to 90% of them singletons; the top ten hold 5.7%. The CDR3 covers 15 residues. Trimming took 4 bases from V and 0 from J, leaving 14 bases between them. Germline V gives CDR1 SGHNT, CDR2 YYREEE (reference sequence). Sequenced input: blood. V and J are TRBV5-4 and TRBJ2-7, with D possibly being TRBD2 (6 bases). This sequence originates from a woman in her 50s in good health. DNA of the CDR3: TGTGCCAGCAGCCTGGGCGGGGTGAGCTCCTACGAGCAGTACTTC. As protein: CASSLGGVSSYEQYF. Full variable domain (rest looked up from reference TRBV5-4 and TRBJ2-7): ETGVTQSPTHLIKTRGQQVTLRCSSQSGHNTVSWYQQALGQGPQFIFQYYREEENGRGNFPPRFSGLQFPNYSSELNVNALELDDSALYLCASSLGGVSSYEQYFGPGTRLTVT.